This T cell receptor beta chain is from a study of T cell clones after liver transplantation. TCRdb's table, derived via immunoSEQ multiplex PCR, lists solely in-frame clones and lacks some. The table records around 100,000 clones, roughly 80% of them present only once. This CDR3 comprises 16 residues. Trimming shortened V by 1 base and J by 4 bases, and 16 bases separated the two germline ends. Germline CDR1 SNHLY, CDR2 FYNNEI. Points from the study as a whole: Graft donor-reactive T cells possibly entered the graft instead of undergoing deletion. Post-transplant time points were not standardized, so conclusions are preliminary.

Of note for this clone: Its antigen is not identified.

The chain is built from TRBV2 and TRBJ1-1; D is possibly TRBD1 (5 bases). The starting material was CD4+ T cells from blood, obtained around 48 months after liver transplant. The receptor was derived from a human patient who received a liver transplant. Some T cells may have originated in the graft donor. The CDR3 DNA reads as TGTGCCAGCAGTGAAGTAAGGGGCCCGGGAGGCACTGAAGCTTTCTTT. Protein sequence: CASSEVRGPGGTEAFF.